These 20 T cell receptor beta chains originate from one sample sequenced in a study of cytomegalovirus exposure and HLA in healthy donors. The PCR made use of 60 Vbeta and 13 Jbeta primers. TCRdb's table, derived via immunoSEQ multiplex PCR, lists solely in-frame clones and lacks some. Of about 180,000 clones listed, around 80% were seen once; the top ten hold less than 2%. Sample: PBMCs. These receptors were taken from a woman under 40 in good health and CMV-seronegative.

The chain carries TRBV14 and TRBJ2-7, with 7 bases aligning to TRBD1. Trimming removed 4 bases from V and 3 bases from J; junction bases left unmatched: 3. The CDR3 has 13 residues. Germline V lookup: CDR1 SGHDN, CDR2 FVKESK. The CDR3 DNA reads TGTGCCAGCAGCCCGACAGGGATCTACGAGCAGTACTTC. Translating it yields CASSPTGIYEQYF.

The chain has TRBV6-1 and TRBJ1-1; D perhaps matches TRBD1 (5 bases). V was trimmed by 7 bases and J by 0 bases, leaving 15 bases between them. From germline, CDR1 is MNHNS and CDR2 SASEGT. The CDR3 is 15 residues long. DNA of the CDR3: TGTGCCAGCACCCAAAGAGGGACTGTGAACACTGAAGCTTTCTTT. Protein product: CASTQRGTVNTEAFF.

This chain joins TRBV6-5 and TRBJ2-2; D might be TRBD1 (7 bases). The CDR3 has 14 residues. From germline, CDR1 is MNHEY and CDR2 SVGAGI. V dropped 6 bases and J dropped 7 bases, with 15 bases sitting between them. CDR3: CASSLSGGNGELFF. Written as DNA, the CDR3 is TGTGCCAGCAGCCTCTCAGGGGGGAACGGGGAGCTGTTTTTT.

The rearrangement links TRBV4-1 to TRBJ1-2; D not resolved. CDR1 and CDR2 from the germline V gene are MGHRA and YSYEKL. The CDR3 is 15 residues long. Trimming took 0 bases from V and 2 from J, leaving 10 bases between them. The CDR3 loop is CASSQENSGNYGYTF. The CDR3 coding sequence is TGCGCCAGCAGCCAAGAAAACTCAGGAAACTATGGCTACACCTTC.

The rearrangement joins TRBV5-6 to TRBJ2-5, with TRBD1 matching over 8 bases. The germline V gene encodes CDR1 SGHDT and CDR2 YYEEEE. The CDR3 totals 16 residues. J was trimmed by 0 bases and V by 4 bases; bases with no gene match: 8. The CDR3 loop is CASSAPGTGYQETQYF. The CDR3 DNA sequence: TGTGCCAGCAGCGCACCCGGGACAGGCTACCAAGAGACCCAGTACTTC.

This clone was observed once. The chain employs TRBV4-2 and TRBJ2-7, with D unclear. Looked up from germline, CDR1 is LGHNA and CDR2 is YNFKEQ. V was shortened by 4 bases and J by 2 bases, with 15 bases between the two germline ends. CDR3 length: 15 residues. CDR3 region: CASSPLPDKPYEQYF. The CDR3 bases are TGTGCCAGCAGCCCCCTCCCCGACAAACCCTACGAGCAGTACTTC.

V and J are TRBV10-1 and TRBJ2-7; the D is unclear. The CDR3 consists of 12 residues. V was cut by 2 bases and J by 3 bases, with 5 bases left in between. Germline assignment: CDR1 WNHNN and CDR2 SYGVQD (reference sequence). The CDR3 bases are TGCGCCAGCAGTGAGGGCAGCTACGAGCAGTACTTC. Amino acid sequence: CASSEGSYEQYF.

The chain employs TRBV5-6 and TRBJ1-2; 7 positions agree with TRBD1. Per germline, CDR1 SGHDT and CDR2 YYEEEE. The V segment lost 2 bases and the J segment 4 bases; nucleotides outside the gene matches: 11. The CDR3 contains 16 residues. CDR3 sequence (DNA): TGTGCCAGCAGCTTAGCGACAGGGAGGTCCCTCTATGGCTACACCTTC. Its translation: CASSLATGRSLYGYTF. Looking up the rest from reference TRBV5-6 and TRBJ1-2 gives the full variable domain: DAGVTQSPTHLIKTRGQQVTLRCSPKSGHDTVSWYQQALGQGPQFIFQYYEEEERQRGNFPDRFSGHQFPNYSSELNVNALLLGDSALYLCASSLATGRSLYGYTFGSGTRLTVV.

The chain's CDR3 is CASSHRKASGTDTQYF. The CDR3 bases are TGTGCCAGCTCCCACCGTAAGGCTAGCGGTACAGATACGCAGTATTTT. The chain employs TRBV18 and TRBJ2-3; 7 bases map to TRBD2. Germline V lookup: CDR1 KGHSH, CDR2 LQKENI. V lost 6 bases, J lost 3 bases, and 12 bases stayed unmatched. The CDR3 consists of 16 residues.

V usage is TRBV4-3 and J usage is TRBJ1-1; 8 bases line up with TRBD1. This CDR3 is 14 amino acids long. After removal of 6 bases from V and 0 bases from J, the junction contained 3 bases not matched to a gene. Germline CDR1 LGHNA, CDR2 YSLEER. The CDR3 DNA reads TGCGCCAGCAGTAAGGACAGGGTGAACACTGAAGCTTTCTTT. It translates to CASSKDRVNTEAFF.

CDR3 DNA sequence: TGTGCCTGGAGTGAGGGGTATGGCTACACCTTC. Residues: CAWSEGYGYTF. The chain joins TRBV30 to TRBJ1-2; a weak D match, TRBD1 (5 bases). CDR1 is GTSNPN, CDR2 SVGIG, per germline (reference sequence). The CDR3 sequence is 11 residues long. The V and J ends lost 1 base and 5 bases respectively, with 5 bases between them.

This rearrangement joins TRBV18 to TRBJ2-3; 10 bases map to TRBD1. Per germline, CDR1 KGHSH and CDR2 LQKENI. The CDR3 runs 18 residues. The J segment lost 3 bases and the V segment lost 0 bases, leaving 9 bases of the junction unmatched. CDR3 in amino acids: CASSPPLLDRGRTDTQYF. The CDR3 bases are TGTGCCAGCTCACCACCACTTCTAGACAGGGGGCGAACAGATACGCAGTATTTT.

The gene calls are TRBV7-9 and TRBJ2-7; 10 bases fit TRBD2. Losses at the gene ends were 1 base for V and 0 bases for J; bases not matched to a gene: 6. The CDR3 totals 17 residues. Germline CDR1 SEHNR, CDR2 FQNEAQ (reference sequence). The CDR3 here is CASSLGGLARSSYEQYF. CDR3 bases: TGTGCCAGCAGCTTAGGGGGACTAGCGAGGAGCTCCTACGAGCAGTACTTC.

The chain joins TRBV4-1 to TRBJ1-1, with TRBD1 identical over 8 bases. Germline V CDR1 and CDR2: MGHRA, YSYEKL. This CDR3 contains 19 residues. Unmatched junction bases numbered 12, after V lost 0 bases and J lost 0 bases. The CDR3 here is CASSQDRETGVGLNTEAFF. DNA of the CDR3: TGCGCCAGCAGCCAAGATCGTGAGACAGGGGTAGGTCTGAACACTGAAGCTTTCTTT.

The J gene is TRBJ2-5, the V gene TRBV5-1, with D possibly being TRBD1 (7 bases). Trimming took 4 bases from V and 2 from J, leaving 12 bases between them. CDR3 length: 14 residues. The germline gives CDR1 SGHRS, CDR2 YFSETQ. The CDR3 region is CASSAGQRQETQYF. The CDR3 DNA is TGCGCCAGCAGCGCGGGACAGAGACAAGAGACCCAGTACTTC.

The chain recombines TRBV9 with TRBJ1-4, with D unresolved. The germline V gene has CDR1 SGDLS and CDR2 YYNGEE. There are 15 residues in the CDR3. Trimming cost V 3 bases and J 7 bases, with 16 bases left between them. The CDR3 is CASSEYTLAGEKLFF. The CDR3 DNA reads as TGTGCCAGCAGCGAATACACGCTAGCTGGTGAAAAACTGTTTTTT. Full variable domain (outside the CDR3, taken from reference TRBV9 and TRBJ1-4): DSGVTQTPKHLITATGQRVTLRCSPRSGDLSVYWYQQSLDQGLQFLIQYYNGEERAKGNILERFSAQQFPDLHSELNLSSLELGDSALYFCASSEYTLAGEKLFFGSGTQLSVL.

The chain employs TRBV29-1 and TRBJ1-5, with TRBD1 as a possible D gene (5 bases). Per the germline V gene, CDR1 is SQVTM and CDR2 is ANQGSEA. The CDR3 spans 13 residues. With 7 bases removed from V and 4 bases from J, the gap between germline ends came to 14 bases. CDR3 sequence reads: CSGTNSENQPQHF. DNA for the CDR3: TGCAGCGGGACAAATTCTGAAAATCAGCCCCAGCATTTT.

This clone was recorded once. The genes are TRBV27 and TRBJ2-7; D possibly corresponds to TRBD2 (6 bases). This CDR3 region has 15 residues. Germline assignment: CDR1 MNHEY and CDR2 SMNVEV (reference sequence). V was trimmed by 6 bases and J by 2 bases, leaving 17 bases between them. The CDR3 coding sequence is TGTGCCAGCAGACGGGGGTCCGGGAGCCCCTACGAGCAGTACTTC. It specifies CASRRGSGSPYEQYF.

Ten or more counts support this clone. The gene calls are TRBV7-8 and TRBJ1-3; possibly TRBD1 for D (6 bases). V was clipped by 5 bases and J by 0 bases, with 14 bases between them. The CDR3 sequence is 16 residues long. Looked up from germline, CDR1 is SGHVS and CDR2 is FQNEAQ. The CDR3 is CASSEGTPDSGNTIYF. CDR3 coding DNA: TGTGCCAGCAGCGAGGGGACACCCGACTCTGGAAACACCATATATTTT.

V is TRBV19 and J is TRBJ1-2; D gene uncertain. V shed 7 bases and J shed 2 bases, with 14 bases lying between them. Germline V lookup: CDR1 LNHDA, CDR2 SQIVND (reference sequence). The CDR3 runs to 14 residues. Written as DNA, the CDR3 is TGTGCCAGTACCCCAGTCGGCAGGAACTATGGCTACACCTTC. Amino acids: CASTPVGRNYGYTF.